This T cell receptor (beta chain) is drawn from a study of blood T cells in healthy people across ages. Study outcomes and limitations: Unsorted PBMC input precluded a conclusive naive versus antigen-experienced comparison. Diversity estimates from one million T cells were considered underestimates.

It was with a sample-barcoded 5' primer and a J-beta primer mix that a second PCR of about 7 to 12 cycles was run. TCRdb re-analysed the 5' RACE reads in MiXCR, keeping a single row per CDR3 protein. This sample carries 1,800,000 or so distinct CDR3 sequences, 35% to 50% of them seen once, and the ten largest clones take more than 20%. As regards this clonotype: Antigen: not known.

The length of the CDR3 is 16 residues. J gave up 5 bases and V 5 bases, and 12 bases lay outside the gene matches. Germline V gene lookup returns CDR1 SGHTA and CDR2 FQGNSA. The clonotype originates from a human donor in good health. V usage is TRBV7-2 and J usage is TRBJ2-7; 10 bases fit TRBD1. Material: blood. DNA for the CDR3: TGTGCCAGCAGCCCCGGGGACAGGGGTCGTTCCGACGAGCAGTACTTC. Its protein product is CASSPGDRGRSDEQYF. Complete variable domain (other parts from reference TRBV7-2 and TRBJ2-7): GAGVSQSPSNKVTEKGKDVELRCDPISGHTALYWYRQSLGQGLEFLIYFQGNSAPDKSGLPSDRFSAERTGGSVSTLTIQRTQQEDSAVYLCASSPGDRGRSDEQYFGPGTRLTVT.